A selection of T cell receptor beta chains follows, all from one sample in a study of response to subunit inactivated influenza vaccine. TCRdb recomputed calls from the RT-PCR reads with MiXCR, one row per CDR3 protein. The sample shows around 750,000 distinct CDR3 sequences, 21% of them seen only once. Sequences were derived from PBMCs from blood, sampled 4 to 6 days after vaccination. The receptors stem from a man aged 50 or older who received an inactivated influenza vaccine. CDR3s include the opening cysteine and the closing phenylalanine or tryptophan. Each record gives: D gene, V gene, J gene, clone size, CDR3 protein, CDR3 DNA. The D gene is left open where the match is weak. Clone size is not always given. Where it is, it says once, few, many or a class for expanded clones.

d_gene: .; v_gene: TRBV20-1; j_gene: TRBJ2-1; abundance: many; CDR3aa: CSARDPRRGYNEQFF; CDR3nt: TGCAGTGCTAGAGATCCAAGGAGGGGCTACAATGAGCAGTTCTTC
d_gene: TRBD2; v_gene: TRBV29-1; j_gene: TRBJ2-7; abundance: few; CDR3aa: CSVEVGGGLLAEAYEQYF; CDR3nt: TGCAGCGTTGAAGTCGGCGGGGGACTGCTAGCGGAAGCCTACGAGCAGTACTTC
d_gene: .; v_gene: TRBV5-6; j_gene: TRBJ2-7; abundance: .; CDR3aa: CASSPRLSIAYEQYF; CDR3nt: TGTGCCAGCAGCCCCCGCTTGAGTATCGCCTACGAGCAGTACTTC
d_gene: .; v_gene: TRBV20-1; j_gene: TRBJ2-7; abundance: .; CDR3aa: CSAQGVQPDLTYEQYF; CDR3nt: TGCAGTGCCCAAGGGGTCCAGCCAGACCTTACCTACGAGCAGTACTTC
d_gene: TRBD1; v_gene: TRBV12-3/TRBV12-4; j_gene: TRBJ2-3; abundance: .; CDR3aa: CASTRTGWHTDTQYF; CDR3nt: TGTGCCAGCACCAGGACAGGGTGGCATACAGATACGCAGTATTTT
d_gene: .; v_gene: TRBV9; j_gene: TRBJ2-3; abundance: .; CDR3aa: CASSVVGGNTDTQYF; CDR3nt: TGTGCCAGCAGCGTAGTCGGGGGAAACACAGATACGCAGTATTTT
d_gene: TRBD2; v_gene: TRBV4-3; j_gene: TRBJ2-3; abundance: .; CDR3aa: CASSQDGGTSLDTQYF; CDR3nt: TGCGCCAGCAGCCAAGATGGAGGGACTAGCCTAGATACGCAGTATTTT
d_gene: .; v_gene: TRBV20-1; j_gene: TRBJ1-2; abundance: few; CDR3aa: CSATGLRRGGYTF; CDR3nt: TGCAGTGCTACCGGGCTACGCCGTGGTGGCTACACCTTC
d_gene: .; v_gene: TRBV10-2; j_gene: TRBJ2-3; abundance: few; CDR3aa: CASWADTQYF; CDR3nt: TGCGCCAGCTGGGCAGATACGCAGTATTTT
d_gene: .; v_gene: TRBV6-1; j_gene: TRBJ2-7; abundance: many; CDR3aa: CASSSAGTPYEQYF; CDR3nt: TGTGCCAGCAGCTCCGCCGGGACGCCCTACGAGCAGTACTTC
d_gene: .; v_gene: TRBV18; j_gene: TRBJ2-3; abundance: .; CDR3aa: CASSPGLLQISDTQYF; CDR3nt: TGTGCCAGCTCACCGGGTTTGTTACAGATCTCCGATACGCAGTATTTT
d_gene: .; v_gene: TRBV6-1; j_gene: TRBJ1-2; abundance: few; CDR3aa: CASSTPTAYNYGYTF; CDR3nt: TGTGCCAGCAGTACCCCGACAGCCTATAACTATGGCTACACCTTC
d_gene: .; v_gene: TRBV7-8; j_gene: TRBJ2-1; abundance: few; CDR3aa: CASSLVSANAEQFF; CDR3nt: TGTGCCAGCAGCTTAGTTAGTGCTAACGCTGAGCAGTTCTTC
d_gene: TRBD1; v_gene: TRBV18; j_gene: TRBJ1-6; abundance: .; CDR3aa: CASSPGTVQSPLHF; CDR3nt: TGTGCCAGCTCACCTGGGACAGTCCAATCACCCCTCCACTTT
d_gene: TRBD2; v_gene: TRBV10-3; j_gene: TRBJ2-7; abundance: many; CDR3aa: CAISETTSGSLEQYF; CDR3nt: TGTGCCATCAGTGAAACGACTAGCGGGAGTTTAGAGCAGTACTTC
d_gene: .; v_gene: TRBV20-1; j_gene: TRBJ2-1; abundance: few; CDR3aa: CSAPHGVFYNEQFF; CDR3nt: TGCAGTGCTCCGCACGGGGTGTTCTACAATGAGCAGTTCTTC
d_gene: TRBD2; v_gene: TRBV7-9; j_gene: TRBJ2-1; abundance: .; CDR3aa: CASSLTSGRASYNEQFF; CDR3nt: TGTGCCAGCAGTTTGACTAGCGGGAGGGCTTCCTACAATGAGCAGTTCTTC
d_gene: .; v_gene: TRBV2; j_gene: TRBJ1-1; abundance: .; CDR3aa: CASLGPIRNTEAFF; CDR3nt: TGTGCCAGCTTAGGGCCCATTAGGAACACTGAAGCTTTCTTT
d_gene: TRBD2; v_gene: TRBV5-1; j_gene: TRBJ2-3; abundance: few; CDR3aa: CASSENPSGLGGRGDTQYF; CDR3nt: TGCGCCAGCTCGGAGAACCCCAGTGGTCTAGGCGGGAGAGGGGATACGCAGTATTTT
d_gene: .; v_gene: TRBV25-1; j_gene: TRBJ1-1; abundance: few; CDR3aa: CASSTRAEMNTEAFF; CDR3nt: TGTGCCAGCAGTACGAGGGCAGAGATGAACACTGAAGCTTTCTTT
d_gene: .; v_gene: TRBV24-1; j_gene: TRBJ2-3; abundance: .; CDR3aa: CATSDLRAPAGTQYF; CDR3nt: TGTGCCACCAGTGATTTGCGAGCTCCGGCGGGTACGCAGTATTTT
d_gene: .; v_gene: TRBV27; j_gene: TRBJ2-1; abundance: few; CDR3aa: CASSYGPGLAGEQFF; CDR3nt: TGTGCCAGCAGTTACGGTCCGGGACTCGCGGGTGAGCAGTTCTTC
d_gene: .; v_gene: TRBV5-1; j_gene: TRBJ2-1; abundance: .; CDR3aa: CASSLEQAEQFF; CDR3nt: TGCGCCAGCAGCTTGGAACAGGCTGAGCAGTTCTTC
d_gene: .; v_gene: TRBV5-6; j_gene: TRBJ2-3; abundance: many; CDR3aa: CASSSTVGADTQYF; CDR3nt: TGTGCCAGCAGCTCCACGGTGGGGGCAGATACGCAGTATTTT
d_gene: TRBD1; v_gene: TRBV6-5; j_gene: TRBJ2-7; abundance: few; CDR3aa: CASSSTGTGGTKWYF; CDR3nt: TGTGCCAGCAGTTCGACCGGGACAGGCGGTACGAAGTGGTACTTC
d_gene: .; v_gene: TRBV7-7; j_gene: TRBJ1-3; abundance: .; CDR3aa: CASSLAPWGSPSGNTIYF; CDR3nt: TGTGCCAGCAGCTTAGCGCCTTGGGGCAGCCCCTCTGGAAACACCATATATTTT
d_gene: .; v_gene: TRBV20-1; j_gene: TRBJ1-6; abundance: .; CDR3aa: CSASQGLGNSPLHF; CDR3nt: TGCAGTGCTAGCCAGGGGCTGGGGAATTCACCCCTCCACTTT
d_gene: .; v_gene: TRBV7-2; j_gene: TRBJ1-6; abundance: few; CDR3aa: CASSLGTGGALHF; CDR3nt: TGTGCCAGCAGCTTAGGTACAGGAGGGGCCCTCCACTTT
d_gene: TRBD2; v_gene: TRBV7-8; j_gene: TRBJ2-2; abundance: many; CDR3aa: CASSPSGANTGELFF; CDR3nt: TGTGCCAGCAGCCCTAGCGGCGCGAACACCGGGGAGCTGTTTTTT
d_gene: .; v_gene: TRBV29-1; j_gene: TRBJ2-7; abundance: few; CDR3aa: CSVAGPSDVYEQYF; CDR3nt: TGCAGCGTTGCAGGGCCTAGCGATGTCTACGAGCAGTACTTC
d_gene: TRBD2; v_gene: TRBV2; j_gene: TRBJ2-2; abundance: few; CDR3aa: CASRTSGFTNTGELFF; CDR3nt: TGTGCCAGCAGGACTAGCGGATTTACGAACACCGGGGAGCTGTTTTTT
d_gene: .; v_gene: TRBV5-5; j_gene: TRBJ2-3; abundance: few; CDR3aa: CASSLVSYFMDDTQYF; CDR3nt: TGTGCCAGCAGCTTGGTCTCCTACTTTATGGATGATACGCAGTATTTT
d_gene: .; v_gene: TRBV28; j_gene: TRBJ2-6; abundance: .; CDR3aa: CASGGTAPSGANVLTF; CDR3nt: TGTGCCAGCGGAGGGACAGCCCCCTCTGGGGCCAACGTCCTGACTTTC
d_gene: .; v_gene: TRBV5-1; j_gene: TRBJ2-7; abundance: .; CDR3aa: CASKKVPPSYEQYF; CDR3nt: TGCGCCAGCAAAAAAGTTCCGCCCTCCTACGAGCAGTACTTC
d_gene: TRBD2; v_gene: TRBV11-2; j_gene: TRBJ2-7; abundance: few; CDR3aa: CASSYRTSGLYEQYF; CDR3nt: TGTGCCAGCAGTTACCGGACTAGCGGGCTCTACGAGCAGTACTTC
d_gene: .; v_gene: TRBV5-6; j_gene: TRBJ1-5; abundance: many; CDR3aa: CASSQYRDQPQHF; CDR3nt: TGTGCCAGCAGCCAGTACAGGGACCAGCCCCAGCATTTT
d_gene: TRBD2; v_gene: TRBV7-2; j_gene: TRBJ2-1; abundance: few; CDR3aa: CASRYGLAGYNEQFF; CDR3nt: TGTGCCAGCAGGTATGGACTAGCGGGCTACAATGAGCAGTTCTTC
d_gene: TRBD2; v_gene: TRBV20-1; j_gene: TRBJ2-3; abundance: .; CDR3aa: CSAFLADLRTDTQYF; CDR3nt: TGCAGTGCTTTTCTAGCGGACCTCCGCACAGATACGCAGTATTTT
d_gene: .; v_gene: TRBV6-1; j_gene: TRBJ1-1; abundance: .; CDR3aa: CASSDGALNTEAFF; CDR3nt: TGTGCCAGCAGTGATGGGGCTCTAAACACTGAAGCTTTCTTT
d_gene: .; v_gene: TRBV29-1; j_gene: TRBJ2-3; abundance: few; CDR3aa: CSVNGVTDTQYF; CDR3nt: TGCAGCGTTAATGGTGTTACAGATACGCAGTATTTT
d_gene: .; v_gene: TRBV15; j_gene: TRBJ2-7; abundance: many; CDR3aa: CATSRDVRRGQYEQYF; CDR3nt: TGTGCCACCAGCAGAGATGTTAGGCGGGGTCAATACGAGCAGTACTTC
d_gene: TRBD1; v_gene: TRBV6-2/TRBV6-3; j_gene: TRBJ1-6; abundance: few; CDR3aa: CASSPPGTEISSPLHF; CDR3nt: TGTGCCAGCAGTCCGCCAGGGACAGAAATCAGTTCACCCCTCCACTTT
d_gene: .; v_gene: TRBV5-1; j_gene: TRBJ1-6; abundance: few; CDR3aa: CASSLAGRGYSPLHF; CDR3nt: TGTGCCAGCAGTTTAGCAGGGCGAGGATATTCACCCCTCCACTTT
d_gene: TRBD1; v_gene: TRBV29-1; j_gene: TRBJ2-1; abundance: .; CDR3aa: CSVGEPGQLYNEQFF; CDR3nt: TGCAGCGTAGGTGAGCCGGGACAGCTTTACAATGAGCAGTTCTTC
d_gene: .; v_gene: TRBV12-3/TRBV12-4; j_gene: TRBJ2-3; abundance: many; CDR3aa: CASSFNINTDTQYF; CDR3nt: TGTGCCAGCAGTTTTAATATCAACACAGATACGCAGTATTTT
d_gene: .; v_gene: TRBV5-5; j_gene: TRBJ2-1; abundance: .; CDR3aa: CASSRDMWPYNEQFF; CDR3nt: TGTGCCAGCAGTCGGGACATGTGGCCCTACAATGAGCAGTTCTTC
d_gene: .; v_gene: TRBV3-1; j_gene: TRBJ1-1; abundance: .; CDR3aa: CASSRSDGLGTFF; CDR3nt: TGTGCCAGCAGCCGATCGGACGGGCTGGGGACTTTCTTT
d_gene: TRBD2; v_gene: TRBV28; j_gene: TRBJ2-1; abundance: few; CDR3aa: CASIISPGLAGSNEQFF; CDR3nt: TGTGCCAGCATAATCTCGCCGGGACTAGCGGGATCCAATGAGCAGTTCTTC
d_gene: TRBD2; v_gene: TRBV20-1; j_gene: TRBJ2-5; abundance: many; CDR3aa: CSARGVAGKETQYF; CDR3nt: TGCAGTGCTAGAGGAGTAGCGGGAAAAGAGACCCAGTACTTC